This paragraph reports one T cell receptor (beta chain). As yet, its antigen is unknown. The same CDR3 can be traced to other DNA sequences in this sample. The study ran its PCR with 60 Vbeta and 13 Jbeta primers. TCRdb's copy holds only in-frame clones and misses some; the assay was immunoSEQ multiplex PCR. Counted here are under 250,000 clones, around 76% occurring once; the ten biggest clones make up 1.5% to 2%. The data belong to a study of cytomegalovirus exposure and HLA in healthy donors. Study-wide results and limits: Later, an analysis showed that TCR beta chains associated with HLA were more clonally expanded than others that were equally common. A previous analysis found most TCR beta V segments productive roughly 87% or roughly 30% of the time. In vitro work confirmed that a few CMV-associated chains recognize CMV antigens.

CDR1 and CDR2 (germline): SNHLY, FYNNEI. V was cut by 4 bases and J by 0 bases, with 11 bases left in between. The CDR3 spans 15 residues. Sequencing was done on a sample of PBMCs. The source of this sequence is a man aged 25-45 years in good health and CMV-seronegative. This sequence joins TRBV2 and TRBJ2-3, with D unresolved. CDR3 in amino acids: CASSVETTSTDTQYF. DNA of the CDR3: TGTGCCAGCAGTGTTGAGACAACTAGCACAGATACGCAGTATTTT.